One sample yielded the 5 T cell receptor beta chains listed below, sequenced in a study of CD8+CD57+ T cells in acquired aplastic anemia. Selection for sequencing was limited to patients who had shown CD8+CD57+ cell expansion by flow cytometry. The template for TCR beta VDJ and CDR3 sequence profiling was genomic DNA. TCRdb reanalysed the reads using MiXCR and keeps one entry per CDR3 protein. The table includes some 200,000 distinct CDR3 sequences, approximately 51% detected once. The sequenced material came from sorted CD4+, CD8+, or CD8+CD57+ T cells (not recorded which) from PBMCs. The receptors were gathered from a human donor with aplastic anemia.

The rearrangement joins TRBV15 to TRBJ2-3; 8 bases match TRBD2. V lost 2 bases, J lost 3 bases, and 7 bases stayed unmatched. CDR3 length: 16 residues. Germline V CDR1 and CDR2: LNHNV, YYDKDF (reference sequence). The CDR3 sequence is CATSRIAGIGTDTQYF. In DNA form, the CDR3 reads TGTGCCACCAGCAGAATAGCGGGGATAGGGACAGATACGCAGTATTTT.

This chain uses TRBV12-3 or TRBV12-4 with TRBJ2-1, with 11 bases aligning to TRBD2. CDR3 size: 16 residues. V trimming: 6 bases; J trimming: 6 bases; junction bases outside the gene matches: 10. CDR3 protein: CASSVTSSGGTNEQFF. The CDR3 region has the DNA TGTGCCAGCAGCGTTACTTCTAGCGGGGGGACCAATGAGCAGTTCTTC.

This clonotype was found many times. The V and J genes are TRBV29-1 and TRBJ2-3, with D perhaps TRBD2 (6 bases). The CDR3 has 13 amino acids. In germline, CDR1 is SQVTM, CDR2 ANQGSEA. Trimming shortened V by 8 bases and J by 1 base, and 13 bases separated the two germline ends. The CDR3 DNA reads TGCAGCAAACGAGGGGAGGGCACAGATACGCAGTATTTT. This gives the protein CSKRGEGTDTQYF.

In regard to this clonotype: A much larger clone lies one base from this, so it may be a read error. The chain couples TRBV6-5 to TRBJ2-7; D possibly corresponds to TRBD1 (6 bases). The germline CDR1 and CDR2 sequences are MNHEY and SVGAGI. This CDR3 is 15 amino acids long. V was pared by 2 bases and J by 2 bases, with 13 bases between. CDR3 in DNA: TGTGCCAGCAGTTACGGCAGGGGAGAAACCTACGAGCAGTACTTC. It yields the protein CASSYGRGETYEQYF.

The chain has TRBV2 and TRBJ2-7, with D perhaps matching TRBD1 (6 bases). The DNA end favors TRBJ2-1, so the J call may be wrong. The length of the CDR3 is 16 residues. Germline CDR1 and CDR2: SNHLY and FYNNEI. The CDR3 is CASSRIMRGQNNEQFF. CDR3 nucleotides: TGTGCCAGCAGCCGGATCATGAGGGGACAAAACAATGAGCAGTTCTTC.